One and the same sample provided the 28 T cell receptor beta chains below, sequenced in a study of CD8 T cells in ankylosing spondylitis (dated by TCRdb to about 2017). The library was built by means of 5' RACE. TCRdb lists the instrument as Illumina HiSeq 2500. TCRdb trimmed public reads at Q25 via fastp, called clones via MiXCR and kept in-frame beta chains. Each entry merges the rows of one CDR3 protein and shows their most common DNA and genes. Within this sample are more than 150,000 distinct CDR3 sequences, with roughly 13% of them counted one time only. The ten top clones hold 15% to 20% of the sample. Sequencing input: blood, either unsorted or a sorted T cell fraction (not recorded which). All receptors derive from a male donor with ankylosing spondylitis or in good health (not recorded which).

V is TRBV20-1 and J is TRBJ1-2; D not resolved. Per germline, CDR1 DFQATT and CDR2 SNEGSKA (reference sequence). This CDR3 has 10 amino acids. V was cut by 7 bases and J by 6 bases, with 9 bases left in between. Here the CDR3 DNA reads TGCAGTGTCGAGAGTGATGGCTACACCTTC. It translates to CSVESDGYTF.

The rearrangement uses TRBV5-1 and TRBJ2-1, with 7 bases lining up with TRBD2. V was clipped by 0 bases and J by 9 bases; unmatched bases: 18. The CDR3 covers 18 residues. In germline, CDR1 is SGHRS, CDR2 YFSETQ. CDR3 amino acids: CASSLALGGGSRDLEQFF. The CDR3 DNA sequence: TGCGCCAGCAGCTTGGCGTTGGGGGGGGGTTCGAGGGATCTTGAGCAGTTCTTC.

This clonotype was recorded many times. The V and J genes are TRBV20-1 and TRBJ1-1; no reliable D call. V lost 0 bases and J lost 8, with 7 bases in between. There are 11 residues in the CDR3. Per the germline V gene, CDR1 is DFQATT and CDR2 is SNEGSKA (reference sequence). DNA of the CDR3: TGCAGTGCTAGAGAAGGAAGAGAAGCTTTCTTT. Protein: CSAREGREAFF.

This clonotype appeared a single time. The rearrangement joins TRBV7-8 to TRBJ1-1, with TRBD1 as a possible D gene (6 bases). This CDR3 contains 15 residues. CDR1 is SGHVS and CDR2 is FQNEAQ in the germline V gene. V was trimmed by 4 bases and J by 0 bases, leaving 12 bases between them. The CDR3 DNA reads as TGTGCCAGCAGCTCCCCGACAGGTATGAACACTGAAGCTTTCTTT. This sequence encodes CASSSPTGMNTEAFF. The complete variable domain, with remaining parts taken from reference TRBV7-8 and TRBJ1-1, reads GAGVSQSPRYKVAKRGQDVALRCDPISGHVSLFWYQQALGQGPEFLTYFQNEAQLDKSGLPSDRFFAERPEGSVSTLKIQRTQQEDSAVYLCASSSPTGMNTEAFFGQGTRLTVV.

This clonotype appeared a few times. J is TRBJ1-1 and V is TRBV6-5, with D possibly TRBD1 on 5 matching bases. The germline gives CDR1 MNHEY, CDR2 SVGAGI. V was trimmed by 0 bases and J by 1 base, leaving 12 bases between them. CDR3 length: 16 amino acids. CDR3 residues: CASSYSIQGSNTEAFF. DNA for the CDR3: TGTGCCAGCAGTTACTCGATTCAGGGATCGAACACTGAAGCTTTCTTT.

This sequence joins TRBV6-1 and TRBJ1-1; the D gene is possibly TRBD1 (6 bases). Germline V CDR1 and CDR2: MNHNS, SASEGT. This CDR3 is 15 amino acids long. The V end was cut by 6 bases, the J end by 5 bases, with 19 bases between. CDR3 nucleotides: TGTGCCAGCAGACCCGGACAGTCTGGGATGACTGAAGCTTTCTTT. It encodes CASRPGQSGMTEAFF.

The CDR3 sequence is CASSLTVRNYGYTF. The DNA for the CDR3 is TGTGCCAGCAGTTTAACGGTCAGGAACTATGGCTACACCTTC. V is TRBV12-3 or TRBV12-4 and J is TRBJ1-2; no firm D call. V dropped 2 bases and J dropped 2 bases, with 9 bases sitting between them. The CDR3 runs 14 residues.

This clonotype was seen a few times. V is TRBV7-9 and J is TRBJ1-1, with D unclear. The CDR3 is 14 amino acids. Germline assignment: CDR1 SEHNR and CDR2 FQNEAQ (reference sequence). V gave up 3 bases and J gave up 1 base, with 9 bases separating them. This CDR3 is CASSLGPPNTEAFF. The CDR3 bases are TGTGCCAGCAGCTTGGGCCCCCCGAACACTGAAGCTTTCTTT.

This clonotype was found many times. CDR3 DNA: TGTGCCAGCAGTGAGGGGGGAGGCGCCTACAATGAGCAGTTCTTC. It codes for CASSEGGGAYNEQFF. The chain is built from TRBV6-4 and TRBJ2-1, with D possibly TRBD2 on 6 matching bases. Germline CDR1 is MRHNA and CDR2 is SNTAGT. This CDR3 spans 15 amino acids. Trimming took 3 bases from V and 2 from J, leaving 11 bases between them.

In DNA form, the CDR3 reads TGTGCCAGCAGCTTAGTCTCCGCGGATACGCAGTATTTT. Its protein product is CASSLVSADTQYF. The chain links TRBV7-9 to TRBJ2-3; D is uncertain. Trimming removed 1 base from V and 6 bases from J, with 8 bases in between. The germline CDR1 and CDR2 sequences are SEHNR and FQNEAQ (reference sequence). This CDR3 has 13 residues.

The genes are TRBV10-3 and TRBJ2-7, with 9 bases lining up with TRBD1. This CDR3 comprises 13 residues. Germline V gives CDR1 ENHRY, CDR2 SYGVKD. Losses at the gene ends were 8 bases for V and 5 bases for J; bases not matched to a gene: 7. CDR3: CAIRNRDRDEQYF. CDR3 bases: TGTGCCATCCGGAACCGGGACAGGGACGAGCAGTACTTC.

V usage is TRBV4-1 and J usage is TRBJ2-7; 8 bases are a match to TRBD2. J gave up 3 bases and V 0 bases, and 7 bases lay outside the gene matches. The CDR3 loop spans 16 amino acids. Germline assignment: CDR1 MGHRA and CDR2 YSYEKL. The CDR3, as DNA: TGCGCCAGCAGCCAAGAAGGGTCCGGGAGGGTCTACGAGCAGTACTTC. Its translation is CASSQEGSGRVYEQYF.

This clonotype was seen a few times. J is TRBJ1-4 and V is TRBV28, with 9 bases that match TRBD1. Germline-derived CDR1 and CDR2 are MDHEN and SYDVKM. The V gene end was trimmed by 5 bases and the J gene end by 9 bases; junction bases not matched to a gene: 7. This CDR3 spans 14 amino acids. The CDR3 DNA reads as TGTGCCAGCAGTCGCGACAGGGGGGAGCAAAAACTGTTTTTT. As protein: CASSRDRGEQKLFF. Full variable domain (rest looked up from reference TRBV28 and TRBJ1-4): DVKVTQSSRYLVKRTGEKVFLECVQDMDHENMFWYRQDPGLGLRLIYFSYDVKMKEKGDIPEGYSVSREKKERFSLILESASTNQTSMYLCASSRDRGEQKLFFGSGTQLSVL.

The rearrangement joins TRBV5-1 to TRBJ1-1; 10 bases are shared with TRBD1. CDR1 and CDR2 (germline): SGHRS, YFSETQ. CDR3 length equals 15 residues. The J segment lost 3 bases and the V segment lost 0 bases, leaving 2 bases of the junction unmatched. CDR3 residues: CASSLVGQGDTEAFF. CDR3 bases: TGCGCCAGCAGCTTGGTCGGACAGGGGGACACTGAAGCTTTCTTT.

This clonotype has at least ten counts. This chain joins TRBV29-1 and TRBJ2-1, with TRBD2 matching over 14 bases. CDR1 is SQVTM, CDR2 ANQGSEA, per germline. The CDR3 has 18 residues. V shed 0 bases and J 7 bases; nucleotides not matched to a gene: 11. The CDR3 DNA reads TGCAGCGTTGAAGATCCCCCCCGACTAGCGGGAGGGATAAATGAGCAGTTCTTC. Amino acids: CSVEDPPRLAGGINEQFF.

The table lists this clonotype with a few counts. This chain uses TRBV27 with TRBJ2-1, with a possible D match to TRBD1 (5 bases). The CDR3 covers 13 residues. Germline V lookup: CDR1 MNHEY, CDR2 SMNVEV (reference sequence). V was pared by 3 bases and J by 5 bases, with 8 bases between. The CDR3 protein is CASSFTRDNEQFF. As DNA, the CDR3 is TGTGCCAGCAGTTTCACCAGGGACAATGAGCAGTTCTTC.

This clonotype occurred many times. V usage is TRBV29-1 and J usage is TRBJ1-1; a possible D gene is TRBD1 (5 bases). CDR1 and CDR2 (germline): SQVTM, ANQGSEA. V lost 7 bases, J lost 1 base, and 7 bases lay in between. The CDR3 totals 11 residues. CDR3 sequence (DNA): TGCAGCGGACAGAAGAACACTGAAGCTTTCTTT. The encoded protein is CSGQKNTEAFF.

Ten or more counts support this clonotype. The chain joins TRBV7-2 to TRBJ2-7; D not resolved. This CDR3 region has 12 residues. V was trimmed by 1 base and J by 7 bases, leaving 8 bases between them. CDR1 is SGHTA, CDR2 FQGNSA, per germline. CDR3 DNA sequence: TGTGCCAGCAGCTTAGTTGGCAGAGAGCAGTACTTC. Translating it yields CASSLVGREQYF.

This chain joins TRBV15 and TRBJ2-7, with a weak D call TRBD1 (6 bases). V lost 3 bases, J lost 3 bases, and 9 bases lay in between. Per the germline V gene, CDR1 is LNHNV and CDR2 is YYDKDF (reference sequence). The CDR3 totals 13 residues. As DNA, the CDR3 is TGTGCCACCAGCAGGGGACAAGTCTACGAGCAGTACTTC. Translated: CATSRGQVYEQYF.

V and J are TRBV5-1 and TRBJ2-5; 7 positions match TRBD2. The CDR3 extends over 16 amino acids. The germline V gene has CDR1 SGHRS and CDR2 YFSETQ. The V and J ends lost 0 bases and 2 bases, in that order; junction bases with no gene match: 7. The CDR3: CASSLVAGVPQETQYF. The DNA of the CDR3 is TGCGCCAGCAGCTTGGTTGCGGGAGTGCCTCAAGAGACCCAGTACTTC. The whole variable domain, filled in from reference TRBV5-1 and TRBJ2-5, reads KAGVTQTPRYLIKTRGQQVTLSCSPISGHRSVSWYQQTPGQGLQFLFEYFSETQRNKGNFPGRFSGRQFSNSRSEMNVSTLELGDSALYLCASSLVAGVPQETQYFGPGTRLLVL.

This chain links TRBV7-2 with TRBJ2-7; 7 bases match TRBD1. V shed 4 bases, J shed 3 bases, and the junction held 6 bases outside the gene matches. The V gene's germline CDR1 is SGHTA and CDR2 FQGNSA. The CDR3 has 14 amino acids. The CDR3 DNA reads as TGTGCCAGCAGCTACCCGGGACAGAGCTACGAGCAGTACTTC. Translating gives CASSYPGQSYEQYF.

This clonotype was picked up a small number of times. The chain employs TRBV3-1 and TRBJ2-7; D gene ambiguous. CDR3 length: 13 residues. Germline V lookup: CDR1 LGHDT, CDR2 YNNKEL (reference sequence). The V end was cut by 2 bases, the J end by 4 bases, with 9 bases between. DNA for the CDR3: TGTGCCAGCAGCCAAACATATCTTTACGAGCAGTACTTC. It encodes CASSQTYLYEQYF.

This clonotype appeared a few times. The chain has TRBV7-6 and TRBJ2-3; tentatively, D is TRBD1 (7 bases). CDR1 SGHVS and CDR2 FNYEAQ come from the germline V gene. Trimming took 5 bases from V and 3 from J, leaving 12 bases between them. The CDR3 consists of 14 residues. CDR3: CASSQGGGTDTQYF. The CDR3 DNA reads as TGTGCCAGCAGCCAGGGGGGCGGGACAGATACGCAGTATTTT.

This clonotype was seen at least ten times. V is TRBV12-3 or TRBV12-4 and J is TRBJ1-3; the D gene is possibly TRBD1 (5 bases). The germline V and J ends were trimmed by 5 bases and 8 bases, with 10 bases remaining between them. The CDR3 contains 12 residues. The chain's CDR3 is CASSRWGDTIYF. For the CDR3, the DNA is TGTGCCAGCAGTCGATGGGGGGACACCATATATTTT.

This clonotype came up a few times. The V and J genes are TRBV7-9 and TRBJ2-7; TRBD2 is a possible D gene (6 bases). Trimming left V 7 bases short and J 2 bases short, with 15 bases between. CDR1 SEHNR and CDR2 FQNEAQ come from the germline V gene (reference sequence). This CDR3 spans 14 amino acids. CDR3 in DNA: TGTGCCAGCACCCCCGGGGGAGCAGCCTACGAGCAGTACTTC. It is translated as CASTPGGAAYEQYF.

Ten or more counts support this clonotype. V gene TRBV7-9 combines with J gene TRBJ2-7; D remains unclear. The length of the CDR3 is 12 residues. The V end lost 4 bases, the J end lost 7 bases, and 11 bases lay between the germline ends. The germline V gene encodes CDR1 SEHNR and CDR2 FQNEAQ (reference sequence). The CDR3 region is CASSYPGREQYF. The CDR3 DNA reads TGTGCCAGCAGCTATCCCGGGCGGGAGCAGTACTTC.

In this sample, this clonotype turned up a few times. The chain couples TRBV6-1 to TRBJ2-3, with a possible D match to TRBD2 (6 bases). Per germline, CDR1 MNHNS and CDR2 SASEGT. CDR3 length equals 17 residues. V was trimmed by 6 bases and J by 0 bases, leaving 19 bases between them. DNA for the CDR3: TGTGCCAGCAGCGACGACCGGAGCGGAGGGAGCACAGATACGCAGTATTTT. It translates to CASSDDRSGGSTDTQYF.

This clonotype was counted between two and nine times. The rearrangement joins TRBV10-3 to TRBJ2-2; no clear D gene. Germline V gives CDR1 ENHRY, CDR2 SYGVKD. The CDR3 length is 14 residues. V was clipped by 10 bases and J by 4 bases, with 16 bases between them. The CDR3 bases are TGTGCCACCAACTGGGGAAGAAGCACCGGGGAGCTGTTTTTT. It codes for CATNWGRSTGELFF.